A selection of T cell receptor beta chains follows, all from one sample in a study of molecular identifiers for immune sequencing clone quantification. TCRdb called the PCR reads again in MiXCR, with one record for every CDR3 protein. The sample shows over 90,000 distinct CDR3 sequences, under 40% of them seen only once. Material: naive CD8+ T cells from blood, with Jurkat cell RNA spiked in. The source is a human donor in good health. Some libraries in this study had Jurkat cell RNA spiked in. The CDR3 runs from the conserved cysteine through the conserved F or W. D genes are given only for firm matches. The listing skips clone size in some rows; elsewhere it reads once, few, many or a size class.

once	TRBV29-1	TRBD2	TRBJ2-7	TGCAGCGTTGAGGGAGCGGGGTGCTCCTACGAGCAGTACTTC	CSVEGAGCSYEQYF
few	TRBV18	TRBD1	TRBJ2-7	TGTGCCAGCTCACCACCTGGGACAGGGGAACACGAGCAGTACTTC	CASSPPGTGEHEQYF
once	TRBV12-3/TRBV12-4	TRBD2	TRBJ2-7	TGTGCCAGCAGTTTAGAGGTGGGGCTAGCGGTGGTCTACGAGCAGTACTTC	CASSLEVGLAVVYEQYF
.	TRBV28	.	TRBJ2-7	TGTGCCAGCAGTTTCGGGTTTTCCTACGAGCAGTACTTC	CASSFGFSYEQYF
.	TRBV6-1	.	TRBJ1-5	TGTGCCAGCCGCGAGTCGGGAGATAGCAATCAGCCCCAGCATTTT	CASRESGDSNQPQHF
.	TRBV5-6	.	TRBJ2-3	TGTGCCAGCAGCTTGGGGCTGACAATGACGCAGTATTTT	CASSLGLTMTQYF
few	TRBV4-1	TRBD1	TRBJ2-1	TGCGCCAGCAGCCAGAGGACAGGGATCGCATACAATGAGCAGTTCTTC	CASSQRTGIAYNEQFF
few	TRBV6-5	TRBD1	TRBJ2-5	TGTGCCAGCAGTTCATCGGGACAGGGAGGGGAGACCCAGTACTTC	CASSSSGQGGETQYF
once	TRBV14	.	TRBJ1-3	TGTGCCGGCAGCCAGGCCCCCGGATTCTCTGGAAACACCATATATTTT	CAGSQAPGFSGNTIYF
.	TRBV7-6	TRBD2	TRBJ2-1	TGTGCCAGCAGCCTAAGTCTAGCGGGAGTCAATGAGCAGTTCTTC	CASSLSLAGVNEQFF
many	TRBV20-1	.	TRBJ2-3	TGCAGTGCTAGTGGGCCCAGAGAGGGCACAGATACGCAGTATTTT	CSASGPREGTDTQYF
.	TRBV19	.	TRBJ2-1	TGTGCCAGTAGTATAGGGAGAAATGAGCAGTTCTTC	CASSIGRNEQFF
.	TRBV20-1	TRBD2	TRBJ2-5	TGCAGCACCCTCGCGGGAGGCAGAGAGACCCAGTACTTC	CSTLAGGRETQYF
few	TRBV28	TRBD1	TRBJ2-5	TGTGCCAGCAGTCTAGATCGGCAGGGGGCCGGGGAGACCCAGTACTTC	CASSLDRQGAGETQYF
many	TRBV28	.	TRBJ1-2	TGTGCCAGCAGTTTGCGGGACAACATTAACTATGGCTACACCTTC	CASSLRDNINYGYTF
.	TRBV28	.	TRBJ2-5	TGTGCCAGCAGTTCCACCGGACGACGGGGACAAGAGACCCAGTACTTC	CASSSTGRRGQETQYF
.	TRBV4-1	TRBD2	TRBJ2-3	TGCGCCAGCAGCCAATCACCGGGACTAGCGGGACGCACAGATACGCAGTATTTT	CASSQSPGLAGRTDTQYF
.	TRBV20-1	TRBD2	TRBJ2-7	TGCAGTGCTAGAGTCTTGGCGGGAGGGGGCTACGAGCAGTACTTC	CSARVLAGGGYEQYF
.	TRBV28	.	TRBJ2-4	TGTGCCAGCAGTTTTCCGCGGGAACTACTAGCCAAAAACATTCAGTACTTC	CASSFPRELLAKNIQYF
many	TRBV5-6	TRBD2	TRBJ2-3	TGTGCCAGCAGCGTGGGACTAGCATCAGCAGATACGCAGTATTTT	CASSVGLASADTQYF
.	TRBV6-2/TRBV6-3	.	TRBJ2-3	TGTGCCAGCAGTTACTCCATCACAGATACGCAGTATTTT	CASSYSITDTQYF
few	TRBV15	.	TRBJ2-3	TGTGCCACCAGCAGAGACGTTGCGGATACGCAGTATTTT	CATSRDVADTQYF
.	TRBV3-1	.	TRBJ2-1	TGTGCCAGCAGCCATGGAGTCTCCACAGAGCAGTTCTTC	CASSHGVSTEQFF
few	TRBV6-2/TRBV6-3	.	TRBJ2-4	TGTGCCAGCCTCGGCTTAGCCAAAAACATTCAGTACTTC	CASLGLAKNIQYF
many	TRBV29-1	.	TRBJ2-3	TGCAGCGTTGCAGGGCCTTACACAGATACGCAGTATTTT	CSVAGPYTDTQYF
.	TRBV7-2	.	TRBJ2-4	TGTGCCAGCAGCTTCTTGTACCCGAACATTCAGTACTTC	CASSFLYPNIQYF
.	TRBV19	.	TRBJ2-5	TGTGCCAGTAGTATAGATCAGGTTGAAGAGACCCAGTACTTC	CASSIDQVEETQYF
few	TRBV6-5	TRBD2	TRBJ2-3	TGTGCCAGCAGTTTCGGACTAGTAGAAGACACAGATACGCAGTATTTT	CASSFGLVEDTDTQYF
once	TRBV4-1	.	TRBJ2-6	TGCGCCAGCAGCCAAGACAGATCTGGGGCCAACGTCCTGACTTTC	CASSQDRSGANVLTF
.	TRBV10-3	.	TRBJ2-3	TGTGCCTTCAGTGAGACTTGGGATACGCAGTATTTT	CAFSETWDTQYF
.	TRBV6-6	TRBD2	TRBJ2-3	TGTGCCAGCAGCCTGTCTGCGGGAGAGACAGATACGCAGTATTTT	CASSLSAGETDTQYF
.	TRBV7-2	.	TRBJ2-5	TGTGCCAGCAGCTTAGTCATAACCCAAGAGACCCAGTACTTC	CASSLVITQETQYF
.	TRBV27	TRBD2	TRBJ2-3	TGTGCCAGCGGGACTATCCTACTTACCACAGATACGCAGTATTTT	CASGTILLTTDTQYF
many	TRBV6-5	TRBD2	TRBJ2-7	TGTGCCAGCAGTTACTCGCCGGGGAGGGGCGAGCAGTACTTC	CASSYSPGRGEQYF
few	TRBV19	.	TRBJ2-7	TGTGCCACCGGGACCCCCTACGAGCAGTACTTC	CATGTPYEQYF
few	TRBV12-3/TRBV12-4	.	TRBJ1-1	TGTGCCAGCACCCCACCCCGGACAGATATGAACACTGAAGCTTTCTTT	CASTPPRTDMNTEAFF
.	TRBV5-1	.	TRBJ2-1	TGCGCCAGCAGCTTGCGGATGACTTATTTAGGCTCCTACAATGAGCAGTTCTTC	CASSLRMTYLGSYNEQFF
.	TRBV20-1	.	TRBJ2-7	TGCAGTGCTAGAGATGGCCGGTCCTACGAGCAGTACTTC	CSARDGRSYEQYF
.	TRBV9	.	TRBJ2-6	TGTGCCAGCAGCGTAGGAGGAACCGGGGCCAACGTCCTGACTTTC	CASSVGGTGANVLTF
.	TRBV7-9	.	TRBJ1-5	TGTGCCAGCAGCTCGGTACAGGGATTTCTGCCCCAGCATTTT	CASSSVQGFLPQHF
many	TRBV7-9	.	TRBJ1-1	TGTGCCAGCAGCCCTTACGCTGAAGCTTTCTTT	CASSPYAEAFF
few	TRBV28	.	TRBJ2-7	TGTGCCAGCAGACCAACCGGGAGCCACGAGCAGTACTTC	CASRPTGSHEQYF
.	TRBV6-6	.	TRBJ1-5	TGTGCCAGCCGGGTACCTAGCAATCAGCCCCAGCATTTT	CASRVPSNQPQHF
few	TRBV25-1	TRBD2	TRBJ2-1	TGTGCCAGCAGTGCCCTCCTCGGGACTAGCCTGTACAATGAGCAGTTCTTC	CASSALLGTSLYNEQFF
many	TRBV9	TRBD1	TRBJ2-7	TGTGCCAGCAGCCCACGAAGCAACAGGGGGCACGAGCAGTACTTC	CASSPRSNRGHEQYF
few	TRBV25-1	TRBD1	TRBJ1-6	TGTGCCAGCAGTGAAGGCCCCGGGACAGGGCATTCACCCCTCCACTTT	CASSEGPGTGHSPLHF
.	TRBV21-1	.	TRBJ1-5	TGTGCCAGCAGCAAAGATAGGAATCAGCCCCAGCATTTT	CASSKDRNQPQHF
many	TRBV5-1	TRBD2	TRBJ2-1	TGCGCCAGCAGCTTGGAGGCACTAGCGGGAGGGCCCCTACCGTTCTTC	CASSLEALAGGPLPFF
.	TRBV27	.	TRBJ2-1	TGTGCCAGCAGTTTTGAGGGATCTTACAATGAGCAGTTCTTC	CASSFEGSYNEQFF
.	TRBV2	.	TRBJ2-3	TGTGCCAGCAGTGAAATCGGGAAAGCAGATACGCAGTATTTT	CASSEIGKADTQYF
.	TRBV25-1	.	TRBJ2-7	TGTGCCAGCAGTCCAACTATGAGCTACGAGCAGTACTTC	CASSPTMSYEQYF
.	TRBV11-2	TRBD2	TRBJ2-1	TGTGCCGGCAGCTCCCGGACTAGCGGGAGTTCCTACAATGAGCAGTTCTTC	CAGSSRTSGSSYNEQFF
.	TRBV20-1	.	TRBJ2-7	TGCAGTGCTAGCTTGTATGACAACTCCTACGAGCAGTACTTC	CSASLYDNSYEQYF
few	TRBV19	.	TRBJ2-3	TGTGCCAGTATCCCGACAACGGGCACAGATACGCAGTATTTT	CASIPTTGTDTQYF
many	TRBV12-3/TRBV12-4	TRBD2	TRBJ2-7	TGTGCCAGCAGTTTCATAGCGGGGGAGCTCAACGAGCAGTACTTC	CASSFIAGELNEQYF
.	TRBV3-1	.	TRBJ1-4	TGTGCCAGCAGCCCCACAGGGCTCTCTCCCGAAAAACTGTTTTTT	CASSPTGLSPEKLFF
.	TRBV12-3/TRBV12-4	TRBD1	TRBJ1-1	TGTGCCAGCAGTTGGGGGACAGACAACACTGAAGCTTTCTTT	CASSWGTDNTEAFF
many	TRBV5-1	.	TRBJ2-2	TGCGCCAGCAGCTTATGGGCCGGGGAGCTGTTTTTT	CASSLWAGELFF